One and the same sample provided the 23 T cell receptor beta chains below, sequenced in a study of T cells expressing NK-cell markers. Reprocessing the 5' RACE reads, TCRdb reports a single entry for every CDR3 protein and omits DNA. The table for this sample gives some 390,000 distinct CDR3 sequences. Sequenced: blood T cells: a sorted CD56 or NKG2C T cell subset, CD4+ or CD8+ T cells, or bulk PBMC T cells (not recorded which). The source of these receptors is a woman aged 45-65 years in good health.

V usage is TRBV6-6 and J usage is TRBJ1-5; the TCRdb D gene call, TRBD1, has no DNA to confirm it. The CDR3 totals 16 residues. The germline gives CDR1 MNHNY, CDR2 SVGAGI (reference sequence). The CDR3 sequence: CASSYLGSGSNQPQHF.

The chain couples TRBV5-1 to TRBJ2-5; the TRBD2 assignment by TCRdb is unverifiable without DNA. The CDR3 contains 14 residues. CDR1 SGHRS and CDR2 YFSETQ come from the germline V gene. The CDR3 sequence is CASSFAGLRETQYF.

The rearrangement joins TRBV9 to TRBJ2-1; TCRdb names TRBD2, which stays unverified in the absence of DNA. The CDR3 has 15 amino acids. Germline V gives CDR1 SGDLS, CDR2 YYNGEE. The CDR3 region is CASSVVAGGPYEQFF.

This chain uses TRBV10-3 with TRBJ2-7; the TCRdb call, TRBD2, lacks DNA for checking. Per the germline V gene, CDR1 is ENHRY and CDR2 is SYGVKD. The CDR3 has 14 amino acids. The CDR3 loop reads CAISAGGRGKEQYF.

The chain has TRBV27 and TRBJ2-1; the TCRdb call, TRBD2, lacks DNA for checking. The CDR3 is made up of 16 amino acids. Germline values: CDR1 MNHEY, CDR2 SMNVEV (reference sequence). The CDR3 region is CASRDRTSGRDNEQFF.

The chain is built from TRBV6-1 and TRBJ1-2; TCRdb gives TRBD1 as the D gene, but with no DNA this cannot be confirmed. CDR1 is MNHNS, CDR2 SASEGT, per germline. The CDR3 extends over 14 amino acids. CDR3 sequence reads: CASRSGGQLYGYTF.

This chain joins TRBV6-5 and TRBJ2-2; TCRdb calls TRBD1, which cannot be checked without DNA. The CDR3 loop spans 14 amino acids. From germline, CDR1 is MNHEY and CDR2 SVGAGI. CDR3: CASSTWSGTGELFF.

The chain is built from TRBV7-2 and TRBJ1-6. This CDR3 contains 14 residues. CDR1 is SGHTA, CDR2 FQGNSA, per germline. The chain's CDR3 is CASSLGGTVSPLHF.

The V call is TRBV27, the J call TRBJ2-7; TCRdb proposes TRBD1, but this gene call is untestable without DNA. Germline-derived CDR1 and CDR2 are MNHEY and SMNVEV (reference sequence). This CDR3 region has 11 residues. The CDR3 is CASSFQGKQYF.

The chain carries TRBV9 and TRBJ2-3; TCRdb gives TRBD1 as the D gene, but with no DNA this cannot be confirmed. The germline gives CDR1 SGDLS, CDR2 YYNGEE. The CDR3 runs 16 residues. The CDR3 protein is CASRPSGGLGTDTQYF.

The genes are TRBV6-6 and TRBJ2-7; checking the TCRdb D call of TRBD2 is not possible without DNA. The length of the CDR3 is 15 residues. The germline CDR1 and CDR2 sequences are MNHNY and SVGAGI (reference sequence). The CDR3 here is CASRNKQGGTYEQYF.

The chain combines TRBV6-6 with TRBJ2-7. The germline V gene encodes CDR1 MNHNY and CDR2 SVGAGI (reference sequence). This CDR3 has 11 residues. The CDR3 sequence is CATSTGGEQYF.

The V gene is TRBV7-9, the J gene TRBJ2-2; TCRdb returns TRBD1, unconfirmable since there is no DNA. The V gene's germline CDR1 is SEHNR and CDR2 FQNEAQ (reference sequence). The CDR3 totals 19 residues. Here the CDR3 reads CASSNDVGGDRGPAGELFF.

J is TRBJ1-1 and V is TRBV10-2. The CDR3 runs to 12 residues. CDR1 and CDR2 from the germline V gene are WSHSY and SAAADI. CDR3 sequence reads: CASSVVNTEAFF.

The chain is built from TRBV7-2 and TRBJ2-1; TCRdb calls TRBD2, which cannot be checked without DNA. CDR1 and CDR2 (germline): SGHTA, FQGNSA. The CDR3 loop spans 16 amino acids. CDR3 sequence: CASSLQGLGTSNEQFF. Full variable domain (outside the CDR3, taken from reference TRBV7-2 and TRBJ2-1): GAGVSQSPSNKVTEKGKDVELRCDPISGHTALYWYRQSLGQGLEFLIYFQGNSAPDKSGLPSDRFSAERTGGSVSTLTIQRTQQEDSAVYLCASSLQGLGTSNEQFFGPGTRLTVL.

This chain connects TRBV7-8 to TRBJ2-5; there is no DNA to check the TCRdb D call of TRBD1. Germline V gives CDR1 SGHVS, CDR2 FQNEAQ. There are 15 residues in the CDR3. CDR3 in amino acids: CASRTRRGWAETQYF.

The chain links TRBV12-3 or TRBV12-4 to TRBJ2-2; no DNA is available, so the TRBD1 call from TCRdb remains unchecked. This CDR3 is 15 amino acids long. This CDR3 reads CASSFPGVTSGELFF.

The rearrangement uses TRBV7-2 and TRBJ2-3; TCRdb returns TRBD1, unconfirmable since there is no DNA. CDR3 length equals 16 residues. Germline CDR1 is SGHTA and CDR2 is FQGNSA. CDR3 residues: CASSPPGRTSTDTQYF.

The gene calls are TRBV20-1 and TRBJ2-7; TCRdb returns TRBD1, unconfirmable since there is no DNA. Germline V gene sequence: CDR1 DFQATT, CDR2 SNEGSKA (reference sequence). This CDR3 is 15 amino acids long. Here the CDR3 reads CSARELSSGGYEQYF.

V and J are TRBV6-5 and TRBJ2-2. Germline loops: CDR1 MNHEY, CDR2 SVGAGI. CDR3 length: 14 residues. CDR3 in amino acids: CASGIQANTGELFF.

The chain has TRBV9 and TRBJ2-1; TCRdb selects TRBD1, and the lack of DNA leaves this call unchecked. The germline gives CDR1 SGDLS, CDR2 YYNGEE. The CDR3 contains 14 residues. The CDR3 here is CASSVTGNYNEQFF.

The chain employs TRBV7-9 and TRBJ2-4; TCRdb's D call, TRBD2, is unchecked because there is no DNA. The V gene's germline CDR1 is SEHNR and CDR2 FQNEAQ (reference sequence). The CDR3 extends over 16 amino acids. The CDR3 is CASASGSLAGGNIQYF. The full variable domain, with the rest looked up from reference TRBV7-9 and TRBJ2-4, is DTGVSQNPRHKITKRGQNVTFRCDPISEHNRLYWYRQTLGQGPEFLTYFQNEAQLEKSRLLSDRFSAERPKGSFSTLEIQRTEQGDSAMYLCASASGSLAGGNIQYFGAGTRLSVL.

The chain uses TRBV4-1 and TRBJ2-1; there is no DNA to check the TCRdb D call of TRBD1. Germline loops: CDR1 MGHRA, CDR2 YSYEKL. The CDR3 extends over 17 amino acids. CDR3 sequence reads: CASSQGVRAGPDNEQFF.